The T cell receptor (beta chain) under discussion was sequenced for a study of response to subunit inactivated influenza vaccine. Findings and limits, study-wide: Only a handful of new T cells, the authors suggested, are recruited with each seasonal influenza vaccination.

TCRdb re-called the RT-PCR reads with MiXCR, one entry per CDR3 protein. The sample includes about 580,000 distinct CDR3 sequences, 14% of them seen just once. The CDR3 is 15 residues long. V was clipped by 4 bases and J by 4 bases; unmatched bases: 6. Germline V lookup: CDR1 SGHRS, CDR2 YFSETQ. A few counts support this clonotype. Its antigen is unidentified. Material: PBMCs from blood, obtained approximately 13 days after vaccination. The rearrangement links TRBV5-1 to TRBJ2-3, with 10 nucleotides matching TRBD2. This sequence was found in a man aged 45 to 65 who received an inactivated influenza vaccine. The CDR3 loop reads CASSRSGGAADTQYF. The CDR3 coding sequence is TGCGCCAGCAGCAGAAGCGGGGGGGCCGCAGATACGCAGTATTTT.